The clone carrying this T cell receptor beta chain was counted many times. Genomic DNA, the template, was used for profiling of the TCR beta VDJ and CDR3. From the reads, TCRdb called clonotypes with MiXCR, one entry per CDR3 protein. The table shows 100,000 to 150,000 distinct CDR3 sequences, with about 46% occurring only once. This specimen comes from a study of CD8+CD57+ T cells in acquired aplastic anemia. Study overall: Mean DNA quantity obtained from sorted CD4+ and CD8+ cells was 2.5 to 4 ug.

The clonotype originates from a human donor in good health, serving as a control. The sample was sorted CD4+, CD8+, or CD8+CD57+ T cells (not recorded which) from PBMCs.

CDR3 in amino acids: CASSSWTGVNQPQHF. As DNA, the CDR3 is TGTGCCAGCAGTTCGTGGACAGGGGTCAATCAGCCCCAGCATTTT. This chain joins TRBV27 and TRBJ1-5, with TRBD1 identical over 9 bases. The CDR3 covers 15 residues. Germline CDR1 MNHEY, CDR2 SMNVEV (reference sequence). J lost 3 bases, V lost 4 bases, and 4 bases had no gene match.